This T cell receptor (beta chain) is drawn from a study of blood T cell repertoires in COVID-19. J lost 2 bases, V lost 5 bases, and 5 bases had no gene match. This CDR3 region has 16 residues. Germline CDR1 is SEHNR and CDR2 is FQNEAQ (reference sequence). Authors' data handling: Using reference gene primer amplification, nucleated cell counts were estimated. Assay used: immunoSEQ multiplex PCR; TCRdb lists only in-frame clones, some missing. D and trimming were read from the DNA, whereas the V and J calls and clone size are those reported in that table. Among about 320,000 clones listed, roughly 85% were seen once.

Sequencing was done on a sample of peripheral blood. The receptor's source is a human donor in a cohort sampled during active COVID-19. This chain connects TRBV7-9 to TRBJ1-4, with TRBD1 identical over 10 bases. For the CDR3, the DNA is TGTGCCAGCAGCCGGGACAGGGGCGCGACTAATGAAAAACTGTTTTTT. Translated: CASSRDRGATNEKLFF. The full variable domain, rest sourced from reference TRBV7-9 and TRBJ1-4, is DTGVSQNPRHKITKRGQNVTFRCDPISEHNRLYWYRQTLGQGPEFLTYFQNEAQLEKSRLLSDRFSAERPKGSFSTLEIQRTEQGDSAMYLCASSRDRGATNEKLFFGSGTQLSVL.